Detailed here is one TCR beta chain. Its target is unknown. TCRdb keeps only in-frame clones here, not all; method: immunoSEQ multiplex PCR. Altogether about 97,000 clones are present, about 90% being singletons, with the ten largest covering around 5.9%. The sample is drawn from a study of OX40 agonist ivuxolimab in advanced cancers. Study-level background: Around 40% of patients had received prior checkpoint inhibitor therapy.

From germline, CDR1 is MNHEY and CDR2 SMNVEV (reference sequence). The V segment lost 6 bases and the J segment 1 base; nucleotides outside the gene matches: 10. This CDR3 is 16 amino acids long. Patients who had autoimmune disease history or got systemic immunosuppression were left out. Study observations and caveats: Expanded peripheral T cell antigen specificity was not determined. Some patients who did not respond also had low normalized T-cell clonal expansion.

The V gene is TRBV27, the J gene TRBJ2-3, with 7 bases identical to TRBD1. Sequenced here: CD4+ or CD8+ T cells sorted from blood, sampled in a trial of the OX40 agonist ivuxolimab. This TCR was sampled from an adult with an advanced solid tumor such as melanoma, head and neck, liver or kidney cancer. This chain's CDR3 is CASRPQGEKGTDTQYF. For the CDR3, the DNA is TGTGCCAGCAGACCTCAGGGGGAAAAGGGCACAGATACGCAGTATTTT.